Following are 14 T cell receptor beta chains from one sample sequenced in a study of early T cells in non-severe SARS-CoV-2 infection. One entry per CDR3 protein results from TCRdb running MiXCR on the 5' RACE reads. The repertoire holds about 97,000 distinct CDR3 sequences, with roughly 9.6% as singletons. The specimen was whole blood, collected at baseline. Receptors were obtained from an adult who was a healthcare worker with PCR-confirmed SARS-CoV-2 infection or an uninfected control (not recorded which).

The chain employs TRBV20-1 and TRBJ2-1; 15 bases align to TRBD2. CDR1 DFQATT and CDR2 SNEGSKA come from the germline V gene (reference sequence). Unmatched junction bases numbered 3, after V lost 2 bases and J lost 4 bases. The CDR3 contains 16 residues. The CDR3 here is CSARFGLAGGYNEQFF. The DNA for the CDR3 is TGCAGTGCTAGATTTGGACTAGCGGGAGGGTACAATGAGCAGTTCTTC.

This clonotype was detected a few times. J is TRBJ2-7 and V is TRBV4-2; TRBD2 might be the D (5 bases). The germline V and J ends were trimmed by 0 bases and 4 bases, with 13 bases remaining between them. CDR1 and CDR2 (germline): LGHNA, YNFKEQ. The CDR3 totals 15 residues. Here the CDR3 DNA reads TGTGCCAGCAGCCAAGATCCGAGGGCGCAGTACGAGCAGTACTTC. Protein sequence: CASSQDPRAQYEQYF.

The V gene is TRBV19, the J gene TRBJ2-4, with D possibly being TRBD2 (5 bases). The CDR3 totals 16 residues. The germline V and J ends were trimmed by 5 bases and 1 base, with 15 bases remaining between them. Germline V lookup: CDR1 LNHDA, CDR2 SQIVND (reference sequence). The CDR3 protein is CASSPRGSVAKNIQYF. The CDR3 DNA follows: TGTGCCAGTAGTCCCCGGGGTAGCGTCGCCAAAAACATTCAGTACTTC.

In its sample, this clonotype was seen many times. The genes are TRBV20-1 and TRBJ2-1, with TRBD2 identical over 12 bases. CDR1 DFQATT and CDR2 SNEGSKA come from the germline V gene (reference sequence). V gave up 0 bases and J gave up 5 bases; unmatched junction bases: 5. There are 16 residues in the CDR3. The CDR3 nucleotides read TGCAGTGCTAGAGATCCCAGGACTAGCGGGAACAATGAGCAGTTCTTC. It is translated as CSARDPRTSGNNEQFF.

Only a few counts were recorded for this clonotype. V and J are TRBV6-2 or TRBV6-3 and TRBJ2-5; D remains unclear. This CDR3 region has 11 residues. V shed 6 bases and J shed 2 bases, with 4 bases lying between them. CDR1 is MNHEY and CDR2 is SVGEGT in the germline V gene. The CDR3 DNA is TGTGCCAGCAGAAAACAAGAGACCCAGTACTTC. Translation: CASRKQETQYF.

This clonotype has a handful of counts. The chain combines TRBV7-9 with TRBJ2-7; TRBD1 might be the D (6 bases). Germline V gene sequence: CDR1 SEHNR, CDR2 FQNEAQ (reference sequence). Trimming took 11 bases from V and 1 from J, leaving 15 bases between them. This CDR3 comprises 13 residues. In nucleotides, the CDR3 is TGTGCCGGGTGGGCAGGGGCATCCTACGAGCAGTACTTC. Translated: CAGWAGASYEQYF.

The chain uses TRBV30 and TRBJ1-1; 9 bases are shared with TRBD1. Germline V gene lookup returns CDR1 GTSNPN and CDR2 SVGIG (reference sequence). J was trimmed by 2 bases and V by 0 bases; bases with no gene match: 7. This CDR3 has 16 amino acids. CDR3 coding DNA: TGTGCCTGGAGTGTCAACAGGGGGCCAAGAAACACTGAAGCTTTCTTT. Protein sequence: CAWSVNRGPRNTEAFF. The variable domain in full, completed from reference TRBV30 and TRBJ1-1, reads SQTIHQWPATLVQPVGSPLSLECTVEGTSNPNLYWYRQAAGRGLQLLFYSVGIGQISSEVPQNLSASRPQDRQFILSSKKLLLSDSGFYLCAWSVNRGPRNTEAFFGQGTRLTVV.

This clonotype was recorded at least ten times. This rearrangement joins TRBV6-1 to TRBJ2-5; 9 bases fit TRBD1. Germline assignment: CDR1 MNHNS and CDR2 SASEGT. The CDR3 length is 17 residues. J lost 4 bases, V lost 1 base, and 10 bases had no gene match. CDR3 in amino acids: CASSEDGTGTILETQYF. CDR3 DNA: TGTGCCAGCAGTGAAGACGGGACAGGGACAATTTTAGAGACCCAGTACTTC.

This clonotype occurred many times. The chain has TRBV18 and TRBJ1-1; D call uncertain. V dropped 2 bases and J dropped 3 bases, with 10 bases sitting between them. The CDR3 totals 14 residues. Germline CDR1 reads KGHSH; CDR2 reads LQKENI. This CDR3 reads CASSPSGRDTEAFF. The CDR3 DNA reads TGTGCCAGCTCACCAAGCGGGCGGGACACTGAAGCTTTCTTT. The full variable domain, with the rest looked up from reference TRBV18 and TRBJ1-1, is NAGVMQNPRHLVRRRGQEARLRCSPMKGHSHVYWYRQLPEEGLKFMVYLQKENIIDESGMPKERFSAEFPKEGPSILRIQQVVRGDSAAYFCASSPSGRDTEAFFGQGTRLTVV.

This clonotype was seen at least ten times. The chain has TRBV21-1 and TRBJ2-2. TRBV21-1 is designated a pseudogene. The length of the CDR3 is 16 residues. CDR3 sequence (DNA): TGTGCCAGCAGCAAAGGATCAGGTCCGAACACCGGGGAGCTGTTTTTT. Translation gives CASSKGSGPNTGELFF.

In this sample, this clonotype turned up a few times. This sequence joins TRBV2 and TRBJ2-2; D is ambiguous. The CDR3 is 14 residues long. The germline V gene has CDR1 SNHLY and CDR2 FYNNEI. With 4 bases removed from V and 4 bases from J, the gap between germline ends came to 10 bases. CDR3 coding DNA: TGTGCCAGCAGTGCATTTAAGGGCACCGGGGAGCTGTTTTTT. Translated, it gives CASSAFKGTGELFF.

V gene TRBV2 combines with J gene TRBJ2-3; 10 nucleotides align to TRBD2. This CDR3 has 14 residues. V lost 6 bases to trimming and J lost 6 bases; unmatched junction nucleotides: 6. CDR1 and CDR2 from the germline V gene are SNHLY and FYNNEI. CDR3 sequence: CASSASGSGDTQYF. In DNA, the CDR3 is TGTGCCAGCAGCGCTAGCGGGAGCGGGGATACGCAGTATTTT.

This clonotype came up a few times. This chain joins TRBV7-9 and TRBJ2-1, with 7 bases identical to TRBD1. The V and J ends lost 5 bases and 15 bases, in that order; junction bases with no gene match: 22. This CDR3 contains 16 residues. Germline CDR1 and CDR2: SEHNR and FQNEAQ (reference sequence). The CDR3 region is CASSPTRQGDSTWGFF. CDR3 DNA: TGTGCCAGCAGCCCGACCCGACAGGGTGATTCAACCTGGGGGTTCTTC. The whole variable domain, filled in from reference TRBV7-9 and TRBJ2-1, reads DTGVSQNPRHKITKRGQNVTFRCDPISEHNRLYWYRQTLGQGPEFLTYFQNEAQLEKSRLLSDRFSAERPKGSFSTLEIQRTEQGDSAMYLCASSPTRQGDSTWGFFGPGTRLTVL.

This clonotype came up many times. The chain carries TRBV9 and TRBJ1-1, with D uncertain. The germline gives CDR1 SGDLS, CDR2 YYNGEE. V lost 0 bases and J 1 base, leaving 7 bases between the germline ends. CDR3 length: 14 amino acids. CDR3 sequence reads: CASSVGNRNTEAFF. The CDR3 region has the DNA TGTGCCAGCAGCGTAGGCAACCGGAACACTGAAGCTTTCTTT.